These 27 T cell receptor beta chains share one sample of origin, sequenced in a study of OX40 agonist ivuxolimab in advanced cancers. Clones were sequenced by immunoSEQ multiplex PCR, and TCRdb holds only the in-frame ones, with some missing. The table includes 70,000 to 90,000 clones, more than 75% detected once. This sample comprised CD4+ or CD8+ T cells sorted from blood, obtained in a trial of the OX40 agonist ivuxolimab. The receptors come from an adult with an advanced solid tumor such as melanoma, head and neck, liver or kidney cancer.

This clone has only one observation. This chain joins TRBV29-1 and TRBJ1-1, with a weak D call TRBD1 (5 bases). Trimming stripped 6 bases from V and 2 bases from J, with 7 bases between. The CDR3 is 11 residues long. Germline-derived CDR1 and CDR2 are SQVTM and ANQGSEA. CDR3 sequence (DNA): TGCAGCGTGGGGCATAACACTGAAGCTTTCTTT. It codes for CSVGHNTEAFF.

This sequence joins TRBV9 and TRBJ1-5; perhaps TRBD1 as D (5 bases). The CDR3 has 14 amino acids. V lost 4 bases, J lost 7 bases, and 15 bases lay in between. Germline CDR1 reads SGDLS; CDR2 reads YYNGEE. The CDR3 nucleotides read TGTGCCAGCAGCCCTGGGGGGAATCCCCAGCCCCAGCATTTT. It encodes CASSPGGNPQPQHF.

The rearrangement uses TRBV19 and TRBJ2-2; TRBD1 matches at 7 bases. Germline lookup yields CDR1 LNHDA and CDR2 SQIVND (reference sequence). There are 16 residues in the CDR3. V dropped 6 bases and J dropped 1; count of bases not matched to a gene: 8. The CDR3 sequence: CASRETGPGNTGELFF. CDR3 coding DNA: TGTGCCAGTAGAGAGACAGGGCCGGGGAACACCGGGGAGCTGTTTTTT.

This clone showed up just once. V gene TRBV7-2 combines with J gene TRBJ1-3, with a possible D match to TRBD1 (5 bases). In germline, CDR1 is SGHTA, CDR2 FQGNSA. The CDR3 consists of 19 residues. V shed 3 bases and J shed 3 bases, with 24 bases lying between them. In DNA, the CDR3 is TGTGCCAGCAGCTTCTTCCTCGGGCAGGGCACAGTAGTTGGAAACACCATATATTTT. Its protein is CASSFFLGQGTVVGNTIYF.

The V call is TRBV10-3, the J call TRBJ1-2; D is unresolved. V dropped 0 bases and J dropped 5 bases, with 1 base sitting between them. This CDR3 has 11 residues. Germline CDR1 reads ENHRY; CDR2 reads SYGVKD. The DNA for the CDR3 is TGTGCCATCAGTGAGTCGTATGGCTACACCTTC. Amino acids: CAISESYGYTF.

This clone came up a few times. This chain joins TRBV28 and TRBJ2-2; no definite D call. Per germline, CDR1 MDHEN and CDR2 SYDVKM. The CDR3 extends over 14 amino acids. V was trimmed by 3 bases and J by 7 bases, leaving 12 bases between them. The CDR3 nucleotides read TGTGCCAGCAGTTTCGGTAGCCCCAGCGGGGAGCTGTTTTTT. As protein: CASSFGSPSGELFF.

V and J are TRBV5-1 and TRBJ2-3; D remains ambiguous. Per the germline V gene, CDR1 is SGHRS and CDR2 is YFSETQ. Between the trimmed V and J ends, which lost 0 bases and 0 bases, there was a span of 5 bases. The CDR3 totals 14 residues. CDR3 in amino acids: CASSLDTSTDTQYF. The CDR3 nucleotides are TGCGCCAGCAGCTTGGATACTAGCACAGATACGCAGTATTTT.

The chain has TRBV28 and TRBJ1-6, with D unclear. Germline V CDR1 and CDR2: MDHEN, SYDVKM. The CDR3 runs to 16 residues. The V end lost 2 bases, the J end lost 10 bases, and 18 bases lay between the germline ends. CDR3 in amino acids: CASSLGGGRHVSPLHF. The CDR3 region has the DNA TGTGCCAGCAGTTTAGGAGGTGGTAGACACGTCTCACCCCTCCACTTT.

The chain recombines TRBV5-4 with TRBJ1-1; D not resolved. CDR3 length: 14 amino acids. The V and J ends lost 4 bases and 0 bases respectively, with 10 bases between them. Germline CDR1 reads SGHNT; CDR2 reads YYREEE (reference sequence). For the CDR3, the DNA is TGTGCCAGCAGCCCCTTCGGGATGAACACTGAAGCTTTCTTT. It yields the protein CASSPFGMNTEAFF. The full variable domain, its missing parts supplied by reference TRBV5-4 and TRBJ1-1, is ETGVTQSPTHLIKTRGQQVTLRCSSQSGHNTVSWYQQALGQGPQFIFQYYREEENGRGNFPPRFSGLQFPNYSSELNVNALELDDSALYLCASSPFGMNTEAFFGQGTRLTVV.

The chain has TRBV7-8 and TRBJ1-2; 7 bases agree with TRBD1. Looked up from germline, CDR1 is SGHVS and CDR2 is FQNEAQ. The CDR3 is made up of 17 amino acids. After removal of 5 bases from V and 7 bases from J, the junction contained 19 bases not matched to a gene. Here the CDR3 DNA reads TGTGCCAGCAGCGATAGCGGCCGACAGGGACTGATCGCTGGCTACACCTTC. It is translated as CASSDSGRQGLIAGYTF.

J is TRBJ2-1 and V is TRBV7-2; D is perhaps TRBD1 (6 bases). The germline CDR1 and CDR2 sequences are SGHTA and FQGNSA. V dropped 0 bases and J dropped 7 bases, with 13 bases sitting between them. This CDR3 is built from 15 residues. The CDR3, as DNA: TGTGCCAGCAGCTTAGCTTCGGGACAATGGAATGAGCAGTTCTTC. Protein: CASSLASGQWNEQFF. Based on the CDR3 plus reference TRBV7-2 and TRBJ2-1, the full variable domain is GAGVSQSPSNKVTEKGKDVELRCDPISGHTALYWYRQSLGQGLEFLIYFQGNSAPDKSGLPSDRFSAERTGGSVSTLTIQRTQQEDSAVYLCASSLASGQWNEQFFGPGTRLTVL.

V usage is TRBV6-1 and J usage is TRBJ1-5; unclear D gene. The CDR3 totals 13 residues. CDR1 and CDR2 from the germline V gene are MNHNS and SASEGT. The V end lost 8 bases, the J end lost 7 bases, and 15 bases lay between the germline ends. In nucleotides, the CDR3 is TGTGCCAGCCGAAGGGTAGTAGGACAGCCCCAGCATTTT. It yields the protein CASRRVVGQPQHF.

Remarks on this clone: The identical CDR3 is also encoded by other nucleotide sequences in the sample. This chain links TRBV18 with TRBJ2-3; D ambiguous. The CDR3 contains 13 residues. The V gene lost 6 bases and the J gene lost 1 base, with 8 bases spanning the gap. Per the germline V gene, CDR1 is KGHSH and CDR2 is LQKENI. CDR3 region: CASSPSGTDTQYF. The CDR3 DNA is TGTGCCAGCTCGCCTAGTGGCACAGATACGCAGTATTTT. The full variable domain, rest sourced from reference TRBV18 and TRBJ2-3, is NAGVMQNPRHLVRRRGQEARLRCSPMKGHSHVYWYRQLPEEGLKFMVYLQKENIIDESGMPKERFSAEFPKEGPSILRIQQVVRGDSAAYFCASSPSGTDTQYFGPGTRLTVL.

The chain joins TRBV27 to TRBJ1-6; D ambiguous. V lost 2 bases, J lost 6 bases, and 8 bases lay in between. There are 14 residues in the CDR3. CDR1 MNHEY and CDR2 SMNVEV come from the germline V gene (reference sequence). The chain's CDR3 is CASSLRGLNSPLHF. CDR3 nucleotide sequence: TGTGCCAGCAGTTTAAGAGGGCTTAATTCACCCCTCCACTTT.

The chain is built from TRBV18 and TRBJ1-1; D perhaps matches TRBD1 (6 bases). This CDR3 has 14 amino acids. Trimming stripped 5 bases from V and 2 bases from J, with 12 bases between. Looked up from germline, CDR1 is KGHSH and CDR2 is LQKENI. The CDR3 coding sequence is TGTGCCAGCTCAACTTTGGACAGAAACACTGAAGCTTTCTTT. It codes for CASSTLDRNTEAFF.

V is TRBV6-5 and J is TRBJ1-2; TRBD1 might be the D (5 bases). The germline V and J ends were trimmed by 2 bases and 4 bases, with 8 bases remaining between them. Per germline, CDR1 MNHEY and CDR2 SVGAGI. The CDR3 has 13 amino acids. The CDR3 reads CASSYGTIYGYTF. For the CDR3, the DNA is TGTGCCAGCAGTTACGGGACCATCTATGGCTACACCTTC.

The chain employs TRBV18 and TRBJ2-1; 12 bases line up with TRBD2. V trimming: 0 bases; J trimming: 9 bases; junction bases outside the gene matches: 9. Germline assignment: CDR1 KGHSH and CDR2 LQKENI. The CDR3 spans 17 residues. CDR3 sequence reads: CASSPPPGLAGGGEQFF. DNA of the CDR3: TGTGCCAGCTCACCACCACCCGGGCTAGCGGGAGGGGGTGAGCAGTTCTTC. The full variable domain, its missing parts supplied by reference TRBV18 and TRBJ2-1, is NAGVMQNPRHLVRRRGQEARLRCSPMKGHSHVYWYRQLPEEGLKFMVYLQKENIIDESGMPKERFSAEFPKEGPSILRIQQVVRGDSAAYFCASSPPPGLAGGGEQFFGPGTRLTVL.

V gene TRBV5-1 combines with J gene TRBJ2-7; the match to TRBD1 covers 8 bases. The V and J ends lost 4 bases and 2 bases, in that order; junction bases with no gene match: 2. CDR1 SGHRS and CDR2 YFSETQ come from the germline V gene. CDR3 length equals 13 residues. The DNA of the CDR3 is TGCGCCAGCAGCCCGACAGGGGCCTACGAGCAGTACTTC. It translates to CASSPTGAYEQYF.

The chain recombines TRBV6-1 with TRBJ1-2, with 7 positions matching TRBD1. V lost 6 bases and J lost 4; bases outside the gene matches: 5. There are 13 residues in the CDR3. The germline CDR1 and CDR2 sequences are MNHNS and SASEGT. For the CDR3, the DNA is TGTGCCAGCAGCGCGACAGGGCTCTATGGCTACACCTTC. Encoded protein: CASSATGLYGYTF.

The chain carries TRBV7-8 and TRBJ2-7; no clear D gene. The CDR3 contains 15 residues. In germline, CDR1 is SGHVS, CDR2 FQNEAQ. Trimming stripped 5 bases from V and 3 bases from J, with 17 bases between. The CDR3 spells CASSKGPRADYEQYF. The CDR3 DNA sequence: TGTGCCAGCAGCAAAGGACCCCGGGCCGACTACGAGCAGTACTTC.

This rearrangement joins TRBV5-1 to TRBJ2-3; perhaps TRBD1 as D (6 bases). There are 14 residues in the CDR3. V was clipped by 4 bases and J by 6 bases, with 15 bases between them. From germline, CDR1 is SGHRS and CDR2 YFSETQ. DNA of the CDR3: TGCGCCAGCAGCCCGACAGGAGTAGCGGATACGCAGTATTTT. Amino acid sequence: CASSPTGVADTQYF.

With respect to this clone: This same CDR3 is encoded by further DNA sequences in the sample. The gene calls are TRBV7-9 and TRBJ1-3, with D perhaps matching TRBD1 (6 bases). Germline values: CDR1 SEHNR, CDR2 FQNEAQ (reference sequence). Between the trimmed V and J ends, which lost 0 bases and 1 base, there was a span of 7 bases. The CDR3 is 15 amino acids. The CDR3 loop is CASSLAQGSGNTIYF. CDR3 DNA sequence: TGTGCCAGCAGCTTAGCGCAGGGGTCTGGAAACACCATATATTTT.

The rearrangement links TRBV2 to TRBJ2-7, with 9 bases fitting TRBD1. CDR1 and CDR2 from the germline V gene are SNHLY and FYNNEI. CDR3 length: 15 residues. J was trimmed by 3 bases and V by 1 base; bases with no gene match: 4. CDR3 in amino acids: CASSEDRGQVYEQYF. DNA for the CDR3: TGTGCCAGCAGTGAAGACAGGGGGCAGGTCTACGAGCAGTACTTC.

The table lists this clone with a count of one. The rearrangement joins TRBV5-4 to TRBJ2-3; possibly TRBD2 for D (7 bases). Germline-derived CDR1 and CDR2 are SGHNT and YYREEE (reference sequence). Trimming pared 4 bases from V and 1 base from J, leaving 16 bases between. CDR3 length: 16 amino acids. Written as DNA, the CDR3 is TGTGCCAGCAGCAGCACAGGGAGGGTTGGCACAGATACGCAGTATTTT. Its translation: CASSSTGRVGTDTQYF.

The V and J genes are TRBV29-1 and TRBJ2-3, with 7 positions matching TRBD1. The ends lost 6 bases at V and 2 bases at J; junction bases unmatched: 8. The CDR3 is 14 amino acids. CDR1 is SQVTM, CDR2 ANQGSEA, per germline. The CDR3 DNA sequence: TGCAGCGTCGGTGACAGGGCCCCCACAGATACGCAGTATTTT. This codes for CSVGDRAPTDTQYF.

This chain uses TRBV5-1 with TRBJ2-1, with 7 bases matching TRBD2. Trimming cost V 4 bases and J 0 bases; bases outside gene matches: 7. This CDR3 is 16 amino acids long. Germline V lookup: CDR1 SGHRS, CDR2 YFSETQ. CDR3 sequence (DNA): TGCGCCAGCAGCCCCCAGGCGGGAGACTCCTACAATGAGCAGTTCTTC. Translation: CASSPQAGDSYNEQFF.

This clone has just one count. The chain is built from TRBV18 and TRBJ2-7; D is unresolved. V lost 2 bases and J 5 bases, leaving 10 bases between the germline ends. In germline, CDR1 is KGHSH, CDR2 LQKENI. The CDR3 runs 13 residues. This chain's CDR3 is CASSPFVSHEQYF. As DNA, the CDR3 is TGTGCCAGCTCACCATTCGTCTCTCACGAGCAGTACTTC.